This T cell receptor (beta chain) was identified during a study of early stage breast cancer tumors. Across the study: The ER+/PR+/HER2- tumors included 7 to 9 ductal and four lobular carcinomas.

Per germline, CDR1 GTSNPN and CDR2 SVGIG (reference sequence). There are 15 residues in the CDR3. Losses at the gene ends were 2 bases for V and 7 bases for J; bases not matched to a gene: 7. Sequencing used immunoSEQ multiplex PCR; TCRdb keeps in-frame clones, though not all of them. The sample lists 28,000 or so clones, 60% to 80% seen once, with about 4.3% in the top ten. This clone was detected a few times. V and J are TRBV30 and TRBJ2-7; TRBD2 matches 14 bases. This receptor was identified in a person aged 35-49 years with breast cancer. The specimen was blood. In DNA form, the CDR3 reads TGTGCCTGGAGTAAAAAAGGACTAGCGGGAGGAGAGCAGTACTTC. Translated, it gives CAWSKKGLAGGEQYF.